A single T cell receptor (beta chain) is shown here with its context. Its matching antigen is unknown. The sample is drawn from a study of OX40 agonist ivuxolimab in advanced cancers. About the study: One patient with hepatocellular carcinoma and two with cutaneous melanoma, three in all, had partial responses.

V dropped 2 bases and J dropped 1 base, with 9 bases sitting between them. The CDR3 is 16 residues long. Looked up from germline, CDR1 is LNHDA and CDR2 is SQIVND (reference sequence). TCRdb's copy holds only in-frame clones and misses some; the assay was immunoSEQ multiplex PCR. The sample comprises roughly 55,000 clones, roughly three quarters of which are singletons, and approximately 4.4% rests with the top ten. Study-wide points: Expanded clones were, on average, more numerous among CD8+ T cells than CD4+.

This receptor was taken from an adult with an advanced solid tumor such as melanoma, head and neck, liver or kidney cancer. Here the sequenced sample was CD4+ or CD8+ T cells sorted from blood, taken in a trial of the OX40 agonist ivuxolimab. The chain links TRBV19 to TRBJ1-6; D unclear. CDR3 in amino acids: CASSIHRASYNSPLHF. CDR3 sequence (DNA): TGTGCCAGTAGTATACATCGGGCGTCCTATAATTCACCCCTCCACTTT.